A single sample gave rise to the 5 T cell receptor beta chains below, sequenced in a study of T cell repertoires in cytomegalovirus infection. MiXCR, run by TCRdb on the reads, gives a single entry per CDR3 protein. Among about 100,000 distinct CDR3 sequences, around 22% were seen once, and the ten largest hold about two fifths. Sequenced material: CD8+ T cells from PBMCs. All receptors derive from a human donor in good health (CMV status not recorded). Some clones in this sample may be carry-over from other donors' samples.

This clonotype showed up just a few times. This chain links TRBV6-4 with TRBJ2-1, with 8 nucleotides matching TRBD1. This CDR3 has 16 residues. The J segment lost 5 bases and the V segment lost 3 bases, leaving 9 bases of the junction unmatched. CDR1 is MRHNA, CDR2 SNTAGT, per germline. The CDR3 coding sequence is TGTGCCAGCAGTGAAGGCGGGTGGACAGGGAACAATGAGCAGTTCTTC. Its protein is CASSEGGWTGNNEQFF.

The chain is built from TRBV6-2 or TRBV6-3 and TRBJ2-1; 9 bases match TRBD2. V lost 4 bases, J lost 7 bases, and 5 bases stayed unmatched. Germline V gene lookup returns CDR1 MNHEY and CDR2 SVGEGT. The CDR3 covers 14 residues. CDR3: CASSLAGAGNEQFF. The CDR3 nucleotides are TGTGCCAGCAGTTTAGCGGGAGCGGGAAATGAGCAGTTCTTC.

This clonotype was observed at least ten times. The CDR3 DNA reads as TGTGCCAGCAGCGACAGGACAGATACGCAGTATTTT. It translates to CASSDRTDTQYF. The gene calls are TRBV7-9 and TRBJ2-3; TRBD1 might be the D (6 bases). Trimming took 5 bases from V and 3 from J, leaving 6 bases between them. This CDR3 comprises 12 residues. Germline CDR1 is SEHNR and CDR2 is FQNEAQ (reference sequence).

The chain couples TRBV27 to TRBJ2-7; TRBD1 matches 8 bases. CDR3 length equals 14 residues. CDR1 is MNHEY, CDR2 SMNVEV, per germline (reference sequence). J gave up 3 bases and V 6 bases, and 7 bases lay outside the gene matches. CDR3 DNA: TGTGCCAGCAGCCTGGGACAGGACCGCTACGAGCAGTACTTC. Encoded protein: CASSLGQDRYEQYF.

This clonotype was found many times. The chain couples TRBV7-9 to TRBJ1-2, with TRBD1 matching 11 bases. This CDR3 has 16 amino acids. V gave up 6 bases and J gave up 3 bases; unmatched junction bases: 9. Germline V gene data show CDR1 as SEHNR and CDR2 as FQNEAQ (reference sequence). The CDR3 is CASSRTGGAWDYGYTF. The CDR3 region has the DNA TGTGCCAGCAGTCGGACAGGGGGCGCGTGGGACTATGGCTACACCTTC.